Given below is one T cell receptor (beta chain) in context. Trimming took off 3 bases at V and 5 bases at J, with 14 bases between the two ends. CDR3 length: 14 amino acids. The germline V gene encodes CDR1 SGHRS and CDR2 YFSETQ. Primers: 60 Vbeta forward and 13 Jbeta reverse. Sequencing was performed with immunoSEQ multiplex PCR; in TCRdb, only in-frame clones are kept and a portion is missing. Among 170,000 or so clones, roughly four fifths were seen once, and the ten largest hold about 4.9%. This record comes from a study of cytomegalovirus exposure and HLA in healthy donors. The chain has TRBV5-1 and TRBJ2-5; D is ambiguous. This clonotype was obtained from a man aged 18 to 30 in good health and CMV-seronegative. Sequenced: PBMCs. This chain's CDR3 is CASSSDHEEETQYF. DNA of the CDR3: TGCGCCAGCAGCTCCGACCATGAGGAGGAGACCCAGTACTTC.